This T cell receptor beta chain comes out of a study of T cell repertoires in cytomegalovirus infection. Whole-study findings and limits: HLA-C-restricted CMV clonotypes gave the most frequent clonotype in two of eight donors. Cumulated frequencies of public TCR beta families served to identify carriers of CMV plus the relevant HLA.

TCRdb fed the reads into MiXCR, producing one record per CDR3 protein. The sample yields 210,000 or so distinct CDR3 sequences, roughly 6.5% seen once. This clonotype was seen ten or more times. Its antigen remains unknown. CDR1 and CDR2 from the germline V gene are SGHTA and FQGNSA. The CDR3 is 19 amino acids. Trimming took 0 bases from V and 4 from J; bases not matched to a gene: 12. This rearrangement joins TRBV7-2 to TRBJ2-1, with 10 bases that match TRBD1. This TCR derives from a human donor in good health (CMV status not recorded). Some clones in this sample may be carry-over from other donors' samples. The source material was PBMCs. CDR3 sequence: CASSLALITGQGFYNEQFF. As DNA, the CDR3 is TGTGCCAGCAGCTTAGCTTTAATTACGGGACAGGGGTTTTACAATGAGCAGTTCTTC.